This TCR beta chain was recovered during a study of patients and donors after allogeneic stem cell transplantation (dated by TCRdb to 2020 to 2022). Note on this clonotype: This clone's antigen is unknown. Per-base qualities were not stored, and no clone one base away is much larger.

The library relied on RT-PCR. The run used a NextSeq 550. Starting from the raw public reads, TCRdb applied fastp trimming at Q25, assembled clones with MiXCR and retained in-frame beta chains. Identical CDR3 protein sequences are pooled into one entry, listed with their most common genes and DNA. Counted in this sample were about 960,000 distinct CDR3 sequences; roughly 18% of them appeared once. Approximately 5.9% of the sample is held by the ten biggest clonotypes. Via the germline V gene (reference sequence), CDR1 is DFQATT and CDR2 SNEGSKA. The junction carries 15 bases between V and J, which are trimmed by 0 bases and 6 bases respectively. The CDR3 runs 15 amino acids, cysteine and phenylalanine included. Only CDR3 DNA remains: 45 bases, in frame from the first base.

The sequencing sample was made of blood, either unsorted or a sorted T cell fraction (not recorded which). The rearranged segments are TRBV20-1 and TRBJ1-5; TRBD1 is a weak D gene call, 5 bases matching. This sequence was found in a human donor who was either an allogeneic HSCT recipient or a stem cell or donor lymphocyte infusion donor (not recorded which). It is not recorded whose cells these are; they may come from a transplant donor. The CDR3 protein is CSARDVAGLSQPQHF. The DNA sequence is TGCAGTGCTAGAGACGTTGCAGGGTTGAGTCAGCCCCAGCATTTT.